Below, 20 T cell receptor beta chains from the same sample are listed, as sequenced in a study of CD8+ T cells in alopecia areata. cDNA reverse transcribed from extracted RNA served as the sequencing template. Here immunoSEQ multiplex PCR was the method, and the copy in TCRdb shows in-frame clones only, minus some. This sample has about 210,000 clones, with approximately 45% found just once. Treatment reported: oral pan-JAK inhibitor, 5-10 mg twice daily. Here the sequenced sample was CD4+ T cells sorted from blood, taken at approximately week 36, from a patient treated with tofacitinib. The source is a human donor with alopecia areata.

DNA for the CDR3: TGTGCCAGCAGCAGCAGGGGTCCGACGCAGCCCCAGCATTTT. Translating gives CASSSRGPTQPQHF. V and J are TRBV5-6 and TRBJ1-5, with a possible D match to TRBD1 (6 bases). V dropped 4 bases and J dropped 7 bases, with 15 bases sitting between them. The CDR3 is 14 residues long. Looked up from germline, CDR1 is SGHDT and CDR2 is YYEEEE.

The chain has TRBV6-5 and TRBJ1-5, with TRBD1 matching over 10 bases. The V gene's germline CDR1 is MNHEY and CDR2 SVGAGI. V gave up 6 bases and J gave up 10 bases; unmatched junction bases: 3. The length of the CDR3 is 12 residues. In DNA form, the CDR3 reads TGTGCCAGCAGGCTGACAGGGGGCCCCCAGCATTTT. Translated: CASRLTGGPQHF.

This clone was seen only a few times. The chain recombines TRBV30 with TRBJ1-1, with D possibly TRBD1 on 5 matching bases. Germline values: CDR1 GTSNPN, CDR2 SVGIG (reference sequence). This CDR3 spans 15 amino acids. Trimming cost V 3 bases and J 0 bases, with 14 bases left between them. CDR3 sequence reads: CAWRDPGRVNTEAFF. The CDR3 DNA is TGTGCCTGGAGAGATCCTGGCAGGGTGAACACTGAAGCTTTCTTT.

The CDR3 region has the DNA TGCGCCAGCGGTCGGGACGGAATTAATGAGCAGTTCTTC. Its protein is CASGRDGINEQFF. This chain links TRBV5-1 with TRBJ2-1; D is tentatively TRBD1 or TRBD2 (5 bases each). The germline V gene encodes CDR1 SGHRS and CDR2 YFSETQ. The CDR3 covers 13 residues. V was shortened by 7 bases and J by 7 bases, with 15 bases between the two germline ends.

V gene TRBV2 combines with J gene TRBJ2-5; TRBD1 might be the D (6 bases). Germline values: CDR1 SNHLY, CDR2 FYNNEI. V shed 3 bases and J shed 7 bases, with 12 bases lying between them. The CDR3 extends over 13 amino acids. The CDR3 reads CASSDRQGTTQYF. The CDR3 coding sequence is TGTGCCAGCAGTGATCGGCAGGGGACGACCCAGTACTTC.

The CDR3: CASGQGATGANVLTF. The CDR3, as DNA: TGTGCCTCGGGACAGGGCGCCACTGGGGCCAACGTCCTGACTTTC. This chain connects TRBV19 to TRBJ2-6; 9 nucleotides agree with TRBD1. The germline V gene encodes CDR1 LNHDA and CDR2 SQIVND (reference sequence). The length of the CDR3 is 15 residues. Trimming cost V 11 bases and J 2 bases; bases outside gene matches: 7.

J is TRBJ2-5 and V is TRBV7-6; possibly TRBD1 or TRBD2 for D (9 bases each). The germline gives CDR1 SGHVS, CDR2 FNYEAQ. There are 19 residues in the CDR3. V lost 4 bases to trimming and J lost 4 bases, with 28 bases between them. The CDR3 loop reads CASSSPGQGLAGGRETQYF. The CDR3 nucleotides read TGTGCCAGCAGCTCTCCGGGACAGGGTTTGGCGGGAGGGCGAGAGACCCAGTACTTC. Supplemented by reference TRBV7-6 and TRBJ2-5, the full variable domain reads GAGVSQSPRYKVTKRGQDVALRCDPISGHVSLYWYRQALGQGPEFLTYFNYEAQQDKSGLPNDRFSAERPEGSISTLTIQRTEQRDSAMYRCASSSPGQGLAGGRETQYFGPGTRLLVL.

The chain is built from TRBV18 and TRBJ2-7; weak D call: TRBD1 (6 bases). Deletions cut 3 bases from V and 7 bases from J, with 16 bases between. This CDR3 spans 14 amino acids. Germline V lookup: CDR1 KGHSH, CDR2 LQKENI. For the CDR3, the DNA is TGTGCCAGCTCACCGGGGGCGGAGCTTCGGGAGCAGTACTTC. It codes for CASSPGAELREQYF.

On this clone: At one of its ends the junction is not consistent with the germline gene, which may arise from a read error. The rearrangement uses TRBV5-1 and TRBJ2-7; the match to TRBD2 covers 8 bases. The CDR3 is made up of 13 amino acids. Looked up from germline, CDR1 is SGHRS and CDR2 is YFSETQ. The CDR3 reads CASRLAGSSEQYF. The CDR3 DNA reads TGCGCCAGCAGGTTAGCGGGATCCTCCGAGCAGTACTTC. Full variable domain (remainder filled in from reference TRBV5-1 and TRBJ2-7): KAGVTQTPRYLIKTRGQQVTLSCSPISGHRSVSWYQQTPGQGLQFLFEYFSETQRNKGNFPGRFSGRQFSNSRSEMNVSTLELGDSALYLCASRLAGSSEQYFGPGTRLTVT.

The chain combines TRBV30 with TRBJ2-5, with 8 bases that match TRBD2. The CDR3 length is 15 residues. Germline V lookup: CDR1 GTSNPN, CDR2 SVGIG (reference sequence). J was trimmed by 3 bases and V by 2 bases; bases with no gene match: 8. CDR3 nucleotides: TGTGCCTGGAGTCTAAGCGGGAGTCAGGAAGAGACCCAGTACTTC. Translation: CAWSLSGSQEETQYF.

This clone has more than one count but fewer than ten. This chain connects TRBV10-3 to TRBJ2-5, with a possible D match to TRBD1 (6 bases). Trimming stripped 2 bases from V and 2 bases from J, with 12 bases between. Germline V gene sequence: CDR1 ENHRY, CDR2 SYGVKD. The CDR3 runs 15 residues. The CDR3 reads CAISEARTVQETQYF. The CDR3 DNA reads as TGTGCCATCAGTGAGGCGAGGACAGTTCAAGAGACCCAGTACTTC.

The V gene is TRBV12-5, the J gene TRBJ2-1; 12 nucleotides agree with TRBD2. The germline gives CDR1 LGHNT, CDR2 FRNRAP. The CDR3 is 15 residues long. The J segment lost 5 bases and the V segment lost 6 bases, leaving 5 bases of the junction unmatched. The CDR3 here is CASGNGLAGNNEQFF. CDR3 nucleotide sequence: TGTGCTAGTGGCAACGGACTAGCGGGAAACAATGAGCAGTTCTTC.

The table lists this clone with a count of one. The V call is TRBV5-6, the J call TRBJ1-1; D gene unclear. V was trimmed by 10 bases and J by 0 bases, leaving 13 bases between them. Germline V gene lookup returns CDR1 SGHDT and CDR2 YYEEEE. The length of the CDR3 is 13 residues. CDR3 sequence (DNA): TGTGCCTGGAGGCCCGGGGTGAACACTGAAGCTTTCTTT. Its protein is CAWRPGVNTEAFF.

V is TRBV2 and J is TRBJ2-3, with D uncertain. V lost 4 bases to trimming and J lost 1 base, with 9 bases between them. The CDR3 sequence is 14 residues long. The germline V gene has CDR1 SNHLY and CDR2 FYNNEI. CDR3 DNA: TGTGCCAGCAGTGCGTCAACAGGCACAGATACGCAGTATTTT. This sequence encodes CASSASTGTDTQYF.

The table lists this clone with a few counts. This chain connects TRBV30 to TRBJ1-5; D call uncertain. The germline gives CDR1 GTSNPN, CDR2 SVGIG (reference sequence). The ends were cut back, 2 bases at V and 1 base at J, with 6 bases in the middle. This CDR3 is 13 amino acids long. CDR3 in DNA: TGTGCCTGGAGTAGATCGAGCAATCAGCCCCAGCATTTT. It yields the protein CAWSRSSNQPQHF.

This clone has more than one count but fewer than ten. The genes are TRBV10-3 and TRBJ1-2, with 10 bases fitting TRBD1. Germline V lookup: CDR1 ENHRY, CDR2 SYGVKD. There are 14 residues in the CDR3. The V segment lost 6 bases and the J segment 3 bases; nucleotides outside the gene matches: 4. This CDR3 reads CAISGQGEDYGYTF. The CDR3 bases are TGTGCCATCAGCGGACAGGGGGAAGACTATGGCTACACCTTC.

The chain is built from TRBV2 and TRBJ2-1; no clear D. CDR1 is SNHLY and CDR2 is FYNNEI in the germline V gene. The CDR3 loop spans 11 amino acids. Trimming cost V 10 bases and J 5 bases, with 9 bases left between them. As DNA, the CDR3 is TGTGCCACCGCTACGCACAATGAGCAGTTCTTC. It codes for CATATHNEQFF.

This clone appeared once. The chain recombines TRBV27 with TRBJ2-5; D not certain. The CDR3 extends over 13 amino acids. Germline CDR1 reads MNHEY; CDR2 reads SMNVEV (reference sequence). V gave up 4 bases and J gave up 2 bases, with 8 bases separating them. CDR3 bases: TGTGCCAGCAGTTCTATAGCTCAAGAGACCCAGTACTTC. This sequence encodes CASSSIAQETQYF.

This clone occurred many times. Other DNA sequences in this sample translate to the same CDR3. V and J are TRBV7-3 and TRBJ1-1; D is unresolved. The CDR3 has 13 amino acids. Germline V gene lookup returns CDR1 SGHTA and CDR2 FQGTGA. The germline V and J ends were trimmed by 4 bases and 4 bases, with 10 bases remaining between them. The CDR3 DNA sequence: TGTGCCAGCAGCTCCGGTAGGACCACTGAAGCTTTCTTT. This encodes CASSSGRTTEAFF. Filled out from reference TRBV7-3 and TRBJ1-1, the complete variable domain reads GAGVSQTPSNKVTEKGKYVELRCDPISGHTALYWYRQSLGQGPEFLIYFQGTGAADDSGLPNDRFFAVRPEGSVSTLKIQRTERGDSAVYLCASSSGRTTEAFFGQGTRLTVV.

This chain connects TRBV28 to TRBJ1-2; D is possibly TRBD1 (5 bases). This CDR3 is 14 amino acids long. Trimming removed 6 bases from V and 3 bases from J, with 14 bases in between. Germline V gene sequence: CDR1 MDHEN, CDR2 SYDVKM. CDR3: CASSTPKGDYGYTF. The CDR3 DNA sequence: TGTGCCAGCAGCACTCCGAAAGGGGACTATGGCTACACCTTC.